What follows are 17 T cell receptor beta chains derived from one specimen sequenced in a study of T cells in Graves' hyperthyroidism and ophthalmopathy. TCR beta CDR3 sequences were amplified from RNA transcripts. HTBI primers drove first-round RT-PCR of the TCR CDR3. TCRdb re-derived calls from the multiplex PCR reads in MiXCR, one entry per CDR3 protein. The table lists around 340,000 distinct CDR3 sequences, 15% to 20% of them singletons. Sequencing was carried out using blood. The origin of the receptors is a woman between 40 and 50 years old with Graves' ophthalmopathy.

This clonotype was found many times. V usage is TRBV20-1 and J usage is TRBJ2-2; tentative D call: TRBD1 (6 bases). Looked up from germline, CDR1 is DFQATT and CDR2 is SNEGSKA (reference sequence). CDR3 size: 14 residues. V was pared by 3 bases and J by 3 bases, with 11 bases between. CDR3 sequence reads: CSARLAGDTGELFF. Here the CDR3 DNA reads TGCAGTGCTAGGCTAGCAGGGGACACCGGGGAGCTGTTTTTT.

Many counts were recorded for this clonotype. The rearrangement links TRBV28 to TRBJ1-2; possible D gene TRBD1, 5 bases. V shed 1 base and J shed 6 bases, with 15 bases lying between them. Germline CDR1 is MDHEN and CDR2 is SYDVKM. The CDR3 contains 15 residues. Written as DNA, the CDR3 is TGTGCCAGCAGTTTATTTCTGGGGCAGAGGAATGGCTACACCTTC. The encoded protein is CASSLFLGQRNGYTF.

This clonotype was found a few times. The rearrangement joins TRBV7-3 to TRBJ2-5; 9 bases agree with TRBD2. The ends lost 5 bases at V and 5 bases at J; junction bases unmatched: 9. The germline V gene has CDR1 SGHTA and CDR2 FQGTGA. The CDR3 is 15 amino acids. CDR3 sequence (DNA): TGTGCCAGCAGCCTGGGTAGCGGGAGATTGGAGACCCAGTACTTC. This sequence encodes CASSLGSGRLETQYF.

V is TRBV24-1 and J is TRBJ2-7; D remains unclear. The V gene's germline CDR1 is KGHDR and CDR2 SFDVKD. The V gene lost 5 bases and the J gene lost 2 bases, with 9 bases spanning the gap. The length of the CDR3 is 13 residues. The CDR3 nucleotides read TGTGCCACCAGTGGAGGTCTAGCCTACGAGCAGTACTTC. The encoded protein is CATSGGLAYEQYF.

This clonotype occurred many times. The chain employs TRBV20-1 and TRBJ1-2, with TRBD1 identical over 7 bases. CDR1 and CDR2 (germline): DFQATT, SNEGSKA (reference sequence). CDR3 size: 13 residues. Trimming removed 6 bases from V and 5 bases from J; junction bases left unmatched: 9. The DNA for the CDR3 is TGCAGTGCACCGGGACAGCTCGGTTATGGCTACACCTTC. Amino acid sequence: CSAPGQLGYGYTF.

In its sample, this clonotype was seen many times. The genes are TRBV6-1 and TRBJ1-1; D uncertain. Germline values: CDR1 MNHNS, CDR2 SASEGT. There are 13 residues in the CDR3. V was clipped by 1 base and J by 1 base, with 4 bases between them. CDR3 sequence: CASSEGPNTEAFF. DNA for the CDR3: TGTGCCAGCAGTGAAGGGCCGAACACTGAAGCTTTCTTT.

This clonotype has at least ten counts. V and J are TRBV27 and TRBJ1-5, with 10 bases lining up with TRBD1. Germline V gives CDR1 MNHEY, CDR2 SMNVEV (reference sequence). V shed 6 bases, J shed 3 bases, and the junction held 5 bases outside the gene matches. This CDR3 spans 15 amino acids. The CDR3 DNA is TGTGCCAGCAGGGGACAGGGGAAGGTCAATCAGCCCCAGCATTTT. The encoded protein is CASRGQGKVNQPQHF.

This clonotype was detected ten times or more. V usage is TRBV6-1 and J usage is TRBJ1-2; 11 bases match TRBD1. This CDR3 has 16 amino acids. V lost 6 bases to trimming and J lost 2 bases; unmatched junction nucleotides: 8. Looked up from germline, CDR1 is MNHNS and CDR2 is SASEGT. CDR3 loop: CASSEFRDRGNYGYTF. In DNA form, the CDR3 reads TGTGCCAGCAGCGAATTCCGGGACAGGGGGAACTATGGCTACACCTTC.

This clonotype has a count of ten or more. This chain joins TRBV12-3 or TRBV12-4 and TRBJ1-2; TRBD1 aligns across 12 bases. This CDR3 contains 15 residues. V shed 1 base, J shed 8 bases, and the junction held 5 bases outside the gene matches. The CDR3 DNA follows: TGTGCCAGCAGTTTAGGGGCCGGGACAGGGGGCGGCTACACCTTC. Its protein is CASSLGAGTGGGYTF.

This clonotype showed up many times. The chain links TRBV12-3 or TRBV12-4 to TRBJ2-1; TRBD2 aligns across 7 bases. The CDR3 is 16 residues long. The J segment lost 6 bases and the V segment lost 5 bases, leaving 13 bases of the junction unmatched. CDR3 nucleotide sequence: TGTGCCAGCAGTCCCCCGTCGGCGGGAGCGGGCAATGAGCAGTTCTTC. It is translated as CASSPPSAGAGNEQFF.

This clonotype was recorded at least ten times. CDR3 DNA: TGTGCCAGCAGTGAAGTGGTTGTTTGTACTTCCCGGTGCGAGCAGTACTTC. Protein: CASSEVVVCTSRCEQYF. The chain recombines TRBV6-1 with TRBJ2-7; D gene uncertain. This CDR3 has 17 amino acids. V lost 1 base, J lost 6 bases, and 22 bases lay in between. The V gene's germline CDR1 is MNHNS and CDR2 SASEGT.

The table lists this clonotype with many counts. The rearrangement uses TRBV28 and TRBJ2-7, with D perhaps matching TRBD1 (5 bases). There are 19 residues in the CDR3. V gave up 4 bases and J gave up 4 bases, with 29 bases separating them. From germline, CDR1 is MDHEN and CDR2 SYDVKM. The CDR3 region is CASSSSNPLRDTALYEQYF. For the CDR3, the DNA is TGTGCCAGCAGTTCTTCCAATCCCCTCAGGGATACTGCCCTATACGAGCAGTACTTC.

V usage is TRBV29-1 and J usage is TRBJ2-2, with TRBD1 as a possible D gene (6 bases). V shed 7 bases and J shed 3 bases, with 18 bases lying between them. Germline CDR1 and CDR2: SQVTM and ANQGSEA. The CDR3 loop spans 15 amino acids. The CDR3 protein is CSATTGYGYTGELFF. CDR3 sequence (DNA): TGCAGCGCGACAACAGGGTACGGGTACACCGGGGAGCTGTTTTTT.

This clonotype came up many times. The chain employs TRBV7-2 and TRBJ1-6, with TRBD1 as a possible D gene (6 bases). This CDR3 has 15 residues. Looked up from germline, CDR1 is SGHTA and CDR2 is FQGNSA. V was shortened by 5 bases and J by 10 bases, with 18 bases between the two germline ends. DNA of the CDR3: TGTGCCAGCAGCCCGACCTCAGGGGTAACGTCACCCCTCCACTTT. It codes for CASSPTSGVTSPLHF. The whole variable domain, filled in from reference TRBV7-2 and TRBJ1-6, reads GAGVSQSPSNKVTEKGKDVELRCDPISGHTALYWYRQSLGQGLEFLIYFQGNSAPDKSGLPSDRFSAERTGGSVSTLTIQRTQQEDSAVYLCASSPTSGVTSPLHFGNGTRLTVT.

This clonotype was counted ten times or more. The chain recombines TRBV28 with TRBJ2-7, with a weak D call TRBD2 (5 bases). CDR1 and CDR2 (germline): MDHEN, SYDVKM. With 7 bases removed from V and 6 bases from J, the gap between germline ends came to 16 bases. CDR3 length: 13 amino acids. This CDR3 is CASTPPGGPEQYF. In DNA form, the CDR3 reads TGTGCCAGCACCCCCCCCGGAGGACCCGAGCAGTACTTC.

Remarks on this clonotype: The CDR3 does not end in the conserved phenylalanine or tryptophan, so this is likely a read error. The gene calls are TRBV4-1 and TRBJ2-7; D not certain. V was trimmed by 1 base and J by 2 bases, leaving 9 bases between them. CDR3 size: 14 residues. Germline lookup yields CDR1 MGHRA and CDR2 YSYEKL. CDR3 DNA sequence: TGCGCCAGCAGCCAAGTGGTTACGGCCTACGAGCAGTACTCC. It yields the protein CASSQVVTAYEQYS.

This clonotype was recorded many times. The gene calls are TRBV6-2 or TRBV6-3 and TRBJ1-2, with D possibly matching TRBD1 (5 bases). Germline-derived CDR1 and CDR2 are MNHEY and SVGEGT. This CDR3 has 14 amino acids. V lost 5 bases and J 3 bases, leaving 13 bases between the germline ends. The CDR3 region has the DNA TGTGCCAGCAGTCCCCGACAGCGACACTATGGCTACACCTTC. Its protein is CASSPRQRHYGYTF.